Below, 4 T cell receptor beta chains from the same sample are listed, as sequenced in a study of patients and donors after allogeneic stem cell transplantation. One entry per CDR3 protein, called by TCRdb with MiXCR from the RT-PCR reads. The profile shows 20,000 to 25,000 distinct CDR3 sequences, around 30% of them singletons. Sequencing used blood, either unsorted or a sorted T cell fraction (not recorded which). These receptors were taken from a human donor who was either an allogeneic HSCT recipient or a stem cell or donor lymphocyte infusion donor (not recorded which). It is not recorded whose cells these are; they may come from a transplant donor.

A few counts support this clonotype. CDR3 in amino acids: CASSVDPATNEKLFF. DNA for the CDR3: TGTGCCAGCAGCGTAGACCCAGCAACTAATGAAAAACTGTTTTTT. This chain connects TRBV9 to TRBJ1-4; D unclear. Germline V lookup: CDR1 SGDLS, CDR2 YYNGEE. The CDR3 loop spans 15 amino acids. Trimming took off 0 bases at V and 0 bases at J, with 6 bases between the two ends. Full variable domain (missing parts from reference TRBV9 and TRBJ1-4): DSGVTQTPKHLITATGQRVTLRCSPRSGDLSVYWYQQSLDQGLQFLIQYYNGEERAKGNILERFSAQQFPDLHSELNLSSLELGDSALYFCASSVDPATNEKLFFGSGTQLSVL.

The V call is TRBV20-1, the J call TRBJ2-7; tentatively, D is TRBD1 (5 bases). V lost 0 bases and J lost 2, with 17 bases in between. CDR1 and CDR2 (germline): DFQATT, SNEGSKA (reference sequence). CDR3 size: 16 residues. This CDR3 reads CSAREFRQRLTYEQYV. The CDR3 DNA is TGCAGTGCTAGAGAGTTCCGACAGCGCCTCACCTACGAGCAGTACGTC.

This clonotype turned up a few times. The rearrangement joins TRBV6-5 to TRBJ1-3; the D gene is possibly TRBD1 (6 bases). Germline V lookup: CDR1 MNHEY, CDR2 SVGAGI. The CDR3 has 15 residues. V was pared by 5 bases and J by 5 bases, with 16 bases between. CDR3 sequence (DNA): TGTGCCAGCAGTCGCACAGGGCTAGCTAGAAACACCATATATTTT. The encoded protein is CASSRTGLARNTIYF.

This clonotype was picked up many times. This rearrangement joins TRBV4-1 to TRBJ1-2; D is ambiguous. Germline V gene data show CDR1 as MGHRA and CDR2 as YSYEKL. This CDR3 is 14 amino acids long. V lost 4 bases and J 4 bases, leaving 13 bases between the germline ends. CDR3: CASSLSYVSYGYTF. The CDR3 DNA reads TGCGCCAGCAGCCTCTCCTACGTTAGCTATGGCTACACCTTC.